The clone carrying this TCR beta chain has only one observation. This sample is drawn from a study of control samples from healthy donors and cancer patients. Sequenced by immunoSEQ multiplex PCR; TCRdb stores in-frame clones only, minus some. This sample has 350,000 to 450,000 clones, with more than 80% found just once. The CDR3 consists of 14 residues. With 3 bases removed from V and 2 bases from J, the gap between germline ends came to 8 bases. Germline values: CDR1 SEHNR, CDR2 FQNEAQ (reference sequence). This receptor was identified in a man in his forties or fifties with head and neck cancer. The V gene is TRBV7-9, the J gene TRBJ1-3, with D perhaps matching TRBD1 (5 bases). Sequencing was done on a sample of PBMCs. CDR3 loop: CASSLGRAGNTIYF. The CDR3 DNA is TGTGCCAGCAGCTTGGGCAGGGCTGGAAACACCATATATTTT.